This T cell receptor (beta chain) was recovered during a study of radiotherapy plus CTLA-4 blockade in lung cancer. Study-wide background: Objective responses were seen in over 15% of patients, disease control in more than 30%.

Trimming cost V 3 bases and J 4 bases, with 15 bases left between them. This CDR3 is built from 15 residues. From germline, CDR1 is SGHRS and CDR2 YFSETQ. CTLA-4 blockade with ipilimumab, together with focal radiation, was given to patients with chemo-refractory metastatic non-small-cell lung cancer. This clone was observed a few times. Sequenced by immunoSEQ multiplex PCR; TCRdb stores in-frame clones only, minus some. The sample shows more than 90,000 clones, nearly 80% of them seen only once. This specimen was peripheral blood, taken from a patient treated with radiotherapy plus ipilimumab. The receptor comes from a human donor with non-small cell lung cancer who had a partial response to radiotherapy plus ipilimumab. The chain links TRBV5-1 to TRBJ2-3, with TRBD1 as a possible D gene (5 bases). The CDR3 loop reads CASSYRQPSADTQYF. The DNA for the CDR3 is TGCGCCAGCAGCTATCGACAGCCCAGTGCAGATACGCAGTATTTT.